This TCR beta chain was retrieved from a study of regulatory T cells in long-lasting Graves disease. Germline CDR1 reads SQVTM; CDR2 reads ANQGSEA. V shed 7 bases and J 10 bases; nucleotides not matched to a gene: 8. The CDR3 spans 13 residues. Sequencing libraries for TCR beta were prepared with iRepertoire HTBI primers and Arm-PCR of CDR3 regions. MiXCR, applied by TCRdb to the multiplex PCR reads, yields one record per CDR3 protein. The sample lists 650,000 to 700,000 distinct CDR3 sequences, around 30% occurring once. Regarding time point: persistent/refractory GD, antithyroid drugs over 5 years with positive TRAb. The authors made the TCR library using RNA they extracted from PBMCs.

This specimen consisted of peripheral blood mononuclear cells (PBMCs), obtained when the disease was refractory, from a patient treated with antithyroid drugs. The receptor's source is a female donor with Graves disease. The J gene is TRBJ2-1, the V gene TRBV29-1, with 12 bases lining up with TRBD2. In nucleotides, the CDR3 is TGCAGCGCTGGACTAGCGGGAAACTACGAGCAGTTCTTC. Translated: CSAGLAGNYEQFF.